This T cell receptor beta chain is from a study of metastatic and nonmetastatic thyroid tumors (dated by TCRdb to 2018 to 2020). General notes on the study: Repertoires were compared across peripheral blood and tumor or nodule tissue samples from malignant and benign thyroid patients. Here is what the overall study found, with its caveats: In both blood and tumor samples, malignant tumors were reported to have significantly higher TCR beta diversity than benign nodules.

Counted from cysteine to phenylalanine, this CDR3 has 11 amino acids. The sequence is cut down to CDR3 DNA, 33 bases in frame from base 1. No patient had received any treatment before thyroid surgery. Using T-cell receptor beta sequencing, the study looked back at clinical samples from patients collected from the early 2010s to the late 2010s. Library method: PCR. The reads were generated on an Illumina HiSeq 4000. High-throughput sequencing was used to profile the TCR beta-chain CDR3 region of every patient. The paper's processing steps were these. The researchers built a classifier to tell apart papillary thyroid cancer patients with distant metastasis, based on CDR3 differences among clinicopathological groups. Repertoire diversity was assessed with the Shannon index, and tumor-blood repertoire similarity with the Morisita-Horn index. Using fastp at Q25 and MiXCR, TCRdb reprocessed the public reads and kept productive beta chains. TCRdb's processing, not the study's, gives the V and J calls here. The sample contains about 27,000 clones, approximately 12% of them found a single time. The ten most abundant clones make up around 5% of the sample.

Points on this clone: The clone's antigen remains unknown. Its ends do not fully match the called genes, so a read error is possible.

Sequencing was done on a sample of blood. The sequence was obtained from a female donor with papillary thyroid cancer or a benign thyroid nodule (not recorded which). Some clones in this sample may be carry-over from other donors' samples. Recombination joined TRBV12-3 or TRBV12-4 with TRBJ2-3; no D gene call is confident. CDR3 loop: CASSSTDTRYF. The nucleotide sequence is TGTGCCAGCAGTTCCACAGATACGCGGTATTTT.